This T cell receptor (beta chain) was sequenced in a study of spatial heterogeneity in lung cancer. Study background: As counted in raw reads, each unique TCR and UMI combination appeared more than ten times on average.

This clonotype showed up many times. Sample time point: sample taken at primary tumor resection. TCRdb independently ran MiXCR on the 5' RACE reads; one entry per CDR3 protein. Here the sample spans roughly 39,000 distinct CDR3 sequences, roughly 8% being singletons. Trimming stripped 5 bases from V and 3 bases from J, with 14 bases between. The length of the CDR3 is 15 residues. The germline CDR1 and CDR2 sequences are SGHRS and YFSETQ. The sample was PBMCs, taken at surgery. V gene TRBV5-1 combines with J gene TRBJ2-2, with D possibly matching TRBD1 (6 bases). The source of this sequence is a male donor with early-stage non-small cell lung cancer. DNA for the CDR3: TGCGCCAGCAGACTCAGGGGTATTGACACCGGGGAGCTGTTTTTT. Its protein product is CASRLRGIDTGELFF.